The 17 T cell receptor beta chains listed next were all sequenced from one sample in a study of cytomegalovirus exposure and HLA in healthy donors. PCR primers comprised 60 Vbeta and 13 Jbeta primers. Produced via immunoSEQ multiplex PCR; TCRdb's table is partial and in-frame only. The table records tens of thousands of clones, almost 85% of them present only once. Material for sequencing was PBMCs. These receptors were taken from a woman under 30 in good health and CMV-seropositive.

In DNA form, the CDR3 reads TGTGCCAGCAGCTTAGTTGGGAGGGTTGGCGGAAACACCATATATTTT. The encoded protein is CASSLVGRVGGNTIYF. This chain connects TRBV7-9 to TRBJ1-3; D remains unclear. V was pared by 1 base and J by 4 bases, with 14 bases between. The germline V gene has CDR1 SEHNR and CDR2 FQNEAQ (reference sequence). This CDR3 is built from 16 residues.

This chain connects TRBV7-9 to TRBJ1-2, with D possibly matching TRBD1 (6 bases). The V gene's germline CDR1 is SEHNR and CDR2 FQNEAQ (reference sequence). Trimming cost V 3 bases and J 3 bases, with 11 bases left between them. The CDR3 is 14 amino acids. The CDR3 here is CASSLTGADYGYTF. Here the CDR3 DNA reads TGTGCCAGCAGCTTGACAGGAGCGGACTATGGCTACACCTTC.

CDR3 residues: CASSQGDRMLDEQYF. The DNA for the CDR3 is TGCGCCAGCAGCCAAGGCGACAGGATGCTGGACGAGCAGTACTTC. This rearrangement joins TRBV4-1 to TRBJ2-7; a possible D gene is TRBD1 (6 bases). V lost 1 base and J 5 bases, leaving 15 bases between the germline ends. Germline CDR1 is MGHRA and CDR2 is YSYEKL. This CDR3 region has 15 residues.

In nucleotides, the CDR3 is TGTGCCTGGAGTCCTAGCGGGAGCACAGATACGCAGTATTTT. It yields the protein CAWSPSGSTDTQYF. The chain couples TRBV30 to TRBJ2-3, with 8 bases that match TRBD2. CDR3 length equals 14 residues. Germline assignment: CDR1 GTSNPN and CDR2 SVGIG (reference sequence). The V gene end was trimmed by 2 bases and the J gene end by 0 bases; junction bases not matched to a gene: 1.

The chain uses TRBV6-5 and TRBJ2-3; no definite D call. The V gene's germline CDR1 is MNHEY and CDR2 SVGAGI. The CDR3 length is 15 residues. V lost 0 bases and J lost 3, with 10 bases in between. Written as DNA, the CDR3 is TGTGCCAGCAGTTACTCGAACAGACGGACAGATACGCAGTATTTT. Amino acid sequence: CASSYSNRRTDTQYF.

The chain links TRBV25-1 to TRBJ1-1, with D possibly TRBD1 on 6 matching bases. Deletions cut 4 bases from V and 4 bases from J, with 10 bases between. Germline loops: CDR1 MGHDK, CDR2 SYGVNS. This CDR3 has 13 amino acids. CDR3 in amino acids: CASSVTGGTEAFF. For the CDR3, the DNA is TGTGCCAGCAGTGTGACAGGAGGCACTGAAGCTTTCTTT. Full variable domain (missing parts from reference TRBV25-1 and TRBJ1-1): EADIYQTPRYLVIGTGKKITLECSQTMGHDKMYWYQQDPGMELHLIHYSYGVNSTEKGDLSSESTVSRIRTEHFPLTLESARPSHTSQYLCASSVTGGTEAFFGQGTRLTVV.

The chain uses TRBV2 and TRBJ1-1; possibly TRBD1 for D (6 bases). Trimming stripped 8 bases from V and 2 bases from J, with 12 bases between. The CDR3 runs to 13 residues. Germline CDR1 is SNHLY and CDR2 is FYNNEI. CDR3 bases: TGTGCCAGCCCCCTGGACAGAAACACTGAAGCTTTCTTT. Its translation: CASPLDRNTEAFF.

CDR3 region: CASSPGTVLYEQYF. CDR3 DNA sequence: TGTGCCAGCAGTCCCGGGACTGTACTCTACGAGCAGTACTTC. The rearrangement uses TRBV27 and TRBJ2-7; a weak D match, TRBD2 (6 bases). With 5 bases removed from V and 3 bases from J, the gap between germline ends came to 14 bases. The CDR3 spans 14 residues. Germline V gene data show CDR1 as MNHEY and CDR2 as SMNVEV (reference sequence).

This chain connects TRBV5-1 to TRBJ2-7; 8 nucleotides line up with TRBD2. CDR3 length: 14 residues. Trimming at V came to 2 bases and at J to 7 bases, leaving 8 bases not matched to a gene. The germline CDR1 and CDR2 sequences are SGHRS and YFSETQ. CDR3 in DNA: TGCGCCAGCAGCTTTCAAGCGGGAGTATGGGAGCAGTACTTC. It translates to CASSFQAGVWEQYF.

This chain links TRBV30 with TRBJ1-5; TRBD1 might be the D (6 bases). The CDR3 loop spans 13 amino acids. The V gene's germline CDR1 is GTSNPN and CDR2 SVGIG (reference sequence). Trimming stripped 5 bases from V and 4 bases from J, with 12 bases between. CDR3 nucleotides: TGTGCCTGGGCCGACAGGCCAAATCAGCCCCAGCATTTT. Its translation: CAWADRPNQPQHF.

The V call is TRBV5-6, the J call TRBJ2-7; D possibly corresponds to TRBD2 (5 bases). Deletions cut 2 bases from V and 6 bases from J, with 12 bases between. Germline V gene data show CDR1 as SGHDT and CDR2 as YYEEEE. The CDR3 is made up of 13 amino acids. The CDR3 sequence: CASSFLASPEQYF. For the CDR3, the DNA is TGTGCCAGCAGCTTTTTAGCGTCCCCCGAGCAGTACTTC.

The chain recombines TRBV7-3 with TRBJ2-1; D possibly corresponds to TRBD2 (7 bases). V shed 1 base and J shed 5 bases, with 15 bases lying between them. This CDR3 is 16 amino acids long. Germline V gene data show CDR1 as SGHTA and CDR2 as FQGTGA. The CDR3 region is CASSLNGGALNNEQFF. DNA of the CDR3: TGTGCCAGCAGCTTAAATGGGGGGGCCTTAAACAATGAGCAGTTCTTC.

The CDR3 DNA follows: TGTGCCAGCAGTTACACTAGAGTGCAGACCCAGTACTTC. Protein product: CASSYTRVQTQYF. This chain links TRBV6-5 with TRBJ2-5, with a weak D call TRBD2 (5 bases). Trimming pared 2 bases from V and 6 bases from J, leaving 10 bases between. The CDR3 runs 13 residues. Germline V lookup: CDR1 MNHEY, CDR2 SVGAGI.

This clone was detected only once. The chain has TRBV2 and TRBJ1-5; 8 nucleotides agree with TRBD1. The ends lost 2 bases at V and 4 bases at J; junction bases unmatched: 1. CDR1 and CDR2 (germline): SNHLY, FYNNEI. The CDR3 extends over 14 amino acids. This CDR3 reads CASSENRGNQPQHF. Written as DNA, the CDR3 is TGTGCCAGCAGTGAAAACAGGGGGAATCAGCCCCAGCATTTT.

The chain couples TRBV5-4 to TRBJ2-5; 13 bases map to TRBD2. V shed 0 bases, J shed 2 bases, and the junction held 7 bases outside the gene matches. The CDR3 extends over 18 amino acids. Germline values: CDR1 SGHNT, CDR2 YYREEE (reference sequence). CDR3: CASSLGGGLAGRQETQYF. The CDR3, as DNA: TGTGCCAGCAGCTTGGGGGGGGGACTAGCGGGAAGACAAGAGACCCAGTACTTC.

About this clone: Sequence at one end of the junction differs from germline and may be a read error. The chain links TRBV7-9 to TRBJ1-2; no reliable D call. CDR1 is SEHNR, CDR2 FQNEAQ, per germline (reference sequence). This CDR3 spans 16 amino acids. CDR3 loop: CSSSLGGGPNYYGYTF. CDR3 DNA sequence: TGTTCCAGCAGCTTGGGTGGAGGGCCCAATTACTATGGCTACACCTTC.

CDR3 region: CASSANGQGGSYEQYF. In DNA form, the CDR3 reads TGCGCCAGCAGCGCGAACGGACAGGGGGGATCCTACGAGCAGTACTTC. The chain joins TRBV5-1 to TRBJ2-7, with 10 bases lining up with TRBD1. CDR1 is SGHRS, CDR2 YFSETQ, per germline. The CDR3 is 16 amino acids. Unmatched junction bases numbered 8, after V lost 4 bases and J lost 1 base. Variable domain in full (rest from reference TRBV5-1 and TRBJ2-7): KAGVTQTPRYLIKTRGQQVTLSCSPISGHRSVSWYQQTPGQGLQFLFEYFSETQRNKGNFPGRFSGRQFSNSRSEMNVSTLELGDSALYLCASSANGQGGSYEQYFGPGTRLTVT.